This T cell receptor beta chain comes out of a study of technical replicates of blood from a handful of donors. This clone is a singleton in its sample. Germline V gene sequence: CDR1 SGHTA, CDR2 FQGNSA. Unmatched junction bases numbered 2, after V lost 5 bases and J lost 0 bases. This CDR3 is built from 15 residues. TCRdb keeps only in-frame clones here, not all; method: immunoSEQ multiplex PCR. The top ten clones hold 0.41% of a sample with about 80,000 clones, approximately 93% of them seen once. Sequenced input: T cells isolated from PBMCs. The chain recombines TRBV7-2 with TRBJ1-3; 9 bases match TRBD1. This receptor was obtained from a human donor in good health. CDR3 coding DNA: TGTGCCAGCAGCCGACAGGGGGGCTCTGGAAACACCATATATTTT. Translated, it gives CASSRQGGSGNTIYF.